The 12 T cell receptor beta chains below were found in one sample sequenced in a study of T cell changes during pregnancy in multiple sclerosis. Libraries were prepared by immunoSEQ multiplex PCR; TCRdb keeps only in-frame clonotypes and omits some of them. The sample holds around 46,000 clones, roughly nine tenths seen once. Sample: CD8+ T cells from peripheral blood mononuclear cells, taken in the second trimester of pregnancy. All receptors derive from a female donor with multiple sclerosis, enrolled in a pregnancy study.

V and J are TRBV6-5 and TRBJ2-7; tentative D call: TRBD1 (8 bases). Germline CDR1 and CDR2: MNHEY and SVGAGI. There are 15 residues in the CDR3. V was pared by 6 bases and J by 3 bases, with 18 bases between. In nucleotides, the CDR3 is TGTGCCAGCAGGGGGGGGCAGGGGGCGTACTACGAGCAGTACTTC. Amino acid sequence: CASRGGQGAYYEQYF.

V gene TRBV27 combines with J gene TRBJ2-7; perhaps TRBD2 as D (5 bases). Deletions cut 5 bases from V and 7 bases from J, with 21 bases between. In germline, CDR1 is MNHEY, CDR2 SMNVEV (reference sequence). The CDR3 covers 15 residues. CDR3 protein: CASSPYGPSEGEQYF. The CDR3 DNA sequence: TGTGCCAGCAGTCCATACGGACCTTCCGAGGGTGAGCAGTACTTC.

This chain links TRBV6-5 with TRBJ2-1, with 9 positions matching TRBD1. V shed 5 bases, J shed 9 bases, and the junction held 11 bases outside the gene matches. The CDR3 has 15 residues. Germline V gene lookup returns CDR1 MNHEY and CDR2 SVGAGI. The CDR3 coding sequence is TGTGCCAGCAGTACCGGAGAGGACAGGGGCGGTGAGCAGTTCTTC. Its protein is CASSTGEDRGGEQFF.

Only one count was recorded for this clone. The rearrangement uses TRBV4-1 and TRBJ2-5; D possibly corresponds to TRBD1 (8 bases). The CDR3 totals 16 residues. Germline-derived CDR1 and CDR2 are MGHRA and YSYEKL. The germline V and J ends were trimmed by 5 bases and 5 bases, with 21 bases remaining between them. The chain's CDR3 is CASSEEQQGGEETQYF. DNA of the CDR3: TGCGCCAGCAGCGAGGAACAACAGGGGGGGGAGGAGACCCAGTACTTC.

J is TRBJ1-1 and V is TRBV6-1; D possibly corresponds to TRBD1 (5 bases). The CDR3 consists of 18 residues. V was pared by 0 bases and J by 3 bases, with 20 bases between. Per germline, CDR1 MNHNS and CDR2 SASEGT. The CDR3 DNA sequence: TGTGCCAGCAGTGAAGCGCAGAGGGGTGGGGGGGTCCACACTGAAGCTTTCTTT. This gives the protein CASSEAQRGGGVHTEAFF.

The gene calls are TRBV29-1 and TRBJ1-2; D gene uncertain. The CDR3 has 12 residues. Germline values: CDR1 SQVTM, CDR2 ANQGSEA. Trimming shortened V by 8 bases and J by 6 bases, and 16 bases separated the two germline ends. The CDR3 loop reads CSTAGSENGYTF. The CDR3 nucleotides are TGCAGCACCGCGGGTTCTGAGAATGGCTACACCTTC.

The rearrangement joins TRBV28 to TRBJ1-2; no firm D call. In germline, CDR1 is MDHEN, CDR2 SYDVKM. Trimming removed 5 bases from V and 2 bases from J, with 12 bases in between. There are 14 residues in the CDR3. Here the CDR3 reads CASSLLTNNYGYTF. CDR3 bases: TGTGCCAGCAGTCTACTGACAAACAACTATGGCTACACCTTC.

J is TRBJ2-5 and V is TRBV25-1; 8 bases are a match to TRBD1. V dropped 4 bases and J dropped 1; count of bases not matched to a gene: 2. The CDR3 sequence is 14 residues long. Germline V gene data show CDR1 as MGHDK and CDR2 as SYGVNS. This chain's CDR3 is CASSVDRVQETQYF. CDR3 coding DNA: TGTGCCAGCAGTGTGGACAGGGTCCAAGAGACCCAGTACTTC. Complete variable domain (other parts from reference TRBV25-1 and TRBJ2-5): EADIYQTPRYLVIGTGKKITLECSQTMGHDKMYWYQQDPGMELHLIHYSYGVNSTEKGDLSSESTVSRIRTEHFPLTLESARPSHTSQYLCASSVDRVQETQYFGPGTRLLVL.

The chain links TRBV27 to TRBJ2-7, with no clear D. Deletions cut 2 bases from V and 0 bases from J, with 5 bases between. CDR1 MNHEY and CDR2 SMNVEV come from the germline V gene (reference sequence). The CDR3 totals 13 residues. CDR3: CASSLGISYEQYF. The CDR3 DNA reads TGTGCCAGCAGTTTAGGCATCTCCTACGAGCAGTACTTC.

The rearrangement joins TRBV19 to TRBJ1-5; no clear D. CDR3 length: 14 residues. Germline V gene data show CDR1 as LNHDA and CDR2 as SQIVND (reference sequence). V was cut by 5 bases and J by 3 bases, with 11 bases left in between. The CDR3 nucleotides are TGTGCCAGTAGTCCCTCCCAGGACAATCAGCCCCAGCATTTT. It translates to CASSPSQDNQPQHF.

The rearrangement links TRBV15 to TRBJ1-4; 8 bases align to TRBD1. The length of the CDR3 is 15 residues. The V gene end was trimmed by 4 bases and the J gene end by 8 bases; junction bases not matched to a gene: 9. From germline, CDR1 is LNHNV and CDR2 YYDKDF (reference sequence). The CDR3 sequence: CATSMAPGQAEKLFF. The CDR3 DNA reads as TGTGCCACCAGCATGGCACCGGGACAGGCGGAAAAACTGTTTTTT.

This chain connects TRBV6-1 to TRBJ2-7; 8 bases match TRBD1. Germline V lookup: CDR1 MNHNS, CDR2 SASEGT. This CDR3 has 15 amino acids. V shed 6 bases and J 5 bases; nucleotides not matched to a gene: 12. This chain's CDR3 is CASSAKDRAIHEQYF. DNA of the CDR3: TGTGCCAGCAGCGCGAAGGACAGGGCGATCCACGAGCAGTACTTC.